Presented here are 25 T cell receptor beta chains from one specimen sequenced in a study of blood T cells in healthy people across ages. A second PCR of roughly 6 to 12 cycles used a sample-barcoded 5' primer and a J-beta primer mix. In TCRdb, the 5' RACE reads were re-called with MiXCR into one record per CDR3 protein. The sample holds about 1,800,000 distinct CDR3 sequences, roughly 27% seen once. Input material: blood. The receptors come from a woman under 40 in good health.

The gene calls are TRBV14 and TRBJ2-5, with a weak D call TRBD1 (6 bases). The CDR3 is made up of 16 amino acids. V dropped 2 bases and J dropped 5 bases, with 18 bases sitting between them. The germline V gene has CDR1 SGHDN and CDR2 FVKESK. CDR3 bases: TGTGCCAGCAGCCAACGGCAGGGGAGCTTCACGGAGACCCAGTACTTC. Protein sequence: CASSQRQGSFTETQYF. Looking up the rest from reference TRBV14 and TRBJ2-5 gives the full variable domain: EAGVTQFPSHSVIEKGQTVTLRCDPISGHDNLYWYRRVMGKEIKFLLHFVKESKQDESGMPNNRFLAERTGGTYSTLKVQPAELEDSGVYFCASSQRQGSFTETQYFGPGTRLLVL.

As to this clonotype: The junction shows a germline mismatch at one end, possibly a read error. The V call is TRBV5-1, the J call TRBJ2-1; D possibly corresponds to TRBD2 (5 bases). The CDR3 sequence is 17 residues long. Germline CDR1 is SGHRS and CDR2 is YFSETQ. The CDR3 sequence: CASSLASGSYSYNGQFF. The CDR3, as DNA: TGCGCCAGCAGCTTGGCGTCGGGGTCCTACTCCTACAATGGGCAGTTCTTC. Filled out from reference TRBV5-1 and TRBJ2-1, the complete variable domain reads KAGVTQTPRYLIKTRGQQVTLSCSPISGHRSVSWYQQTPGQGLQFLFEYFSETQRNKGNFPGRFSGRQFSNSRSEMNVSTLELGDSALYLCASSLASGSYSYNGQFFGPGTRLTVL.

This clonotype was detected many times. The chain has TRBV20-1 and TRBJ2-1; 9 positions match TRBD2. The ends lost 1 base at V and 8 bases at J; junction bases unmatched: 3. There are 13 residues in the CDR3. Per germline, CDR1 DFQATT and CDR2 SNEGSKA (reference sequence). The CDR3 is CSARVGTSYEQFF. CDR3 DNA: TGCAGTGCTAGAGTCGGGACTAGCTATGAGCAGTTCTTC.

The genes are TRBV5-4 and TRBJ2-1, with D possibly matching TRBD1 (6 bases). Germline CDR1 and CDR2: SGHNT and YYREEE (reference sequence). Trimming cost V 2 bases and J 13 bases, with 22 bases left between them. This CDR3 spans 15 amino acids. The CDR3 spells CASSFDRSAAETQFF. As DNA, the CDR3 is TGTGCCAGCAGCTTCGACAGGAGCGCGGCGGAGACCCAGTTCTTC.

This clonotype has a handful of counts. This rearrangement joins TRBV4-1 to TRBJ2-7; maybe TRBD1 (7 bases). V lost 1 base, J lost 3 bases, and 16 bases lay in between. Per the germline V gene, CDR1 is MGHRA and CDR2 is YSYEKL. This CDR3 spans 16 amino acids. CDR3 DNA: TGCGCCAGCAGCCAAGGGGCGGGACAGATGTTCTACGAGCAGTACTTC. This sequence encodes CASSQGAGQMFYEQYF.

Concerning this clonotype itself: A read error is likely, as this CDR3 ends without the conserved phenylalanine or tryptophan. The chain joins TRBV29-1 to TRBJ2-5; 10 positions match TRBD1. Germline V gives CDR1 SQVTM, CDR2 ANQGSEA. The CDR3 is 15 residues long. The junction had 9 bases not matched to a gene; V was cut back by 6 bases and J by 2 bases. CDR3 sequence: CSVGQGGLPQETQYC. As DNA, the CDR3 is TGCAGCGTAGGACAGGGGGGTTTGCCGCAAGAGACCCAGTACTGC.

This clonotype came up a few times. The rearrangement joins TRBV2 to TRBJ2-1; possibly TRBD1 for D (6 bases). The end of the DNA fits TRBJ2-7 better, so the J call may be wrong. The CDR3 consists of 14 residues. Looked up from germline, CDR1 is SNHLY and CDR2 is FYNNEI. CDR3 sequence (DNA): TGTGCCAGCAGTGAATCATCAGGGGTAAGAGAGCAGTACTTC. Protein product: CASSESSGVREQYF.

Worth noting for this clonotype: A much larger clone differs from this one at a single base, so this may be a read error. The chain combines TRBV2 with TRBJ2-1; D gene uncertain. Trimming stripped 6 bases from V and 10 bases from J, with 13 bases between. Germline assignment: CDR1 SNHLY and CDR2 FYNNEI. The CDR3 has 12 amino acids. The CDR3 loop reads CASRMGLYEQFF. CDR3 nucleotide sequence: TGTGCCAGCAGAATGGGCCTCTACGAGCAGTTCTTC.

Worth noting for this clonotype: Just one base apart from a much larger clone, this may be a read error. V gene TRBV6-5 combines with J gene TRBJ2-1; 14 bases map to TRBD2. The CDR3 sequence is 15 residues long. Germline V gene data show CDR1 as MNHEY and CDR2 as SVGAGI. The CDR3 DNA reads as TGTGCCGGCAGCCGGACTAGCGGGGGGTCGGATGAGCAGTTCTTC. It translates to CAGSRTSGGSDEQFF.

This chain links TRBV7-3 with TRBJ2-3; D gene unclear. Germline assignment: CDR1 SGHTA and CDR2 FQGTGA. The CDR3 spans 15 residues. Trimming took off 0 bases at V and 5 bases at J, with 12 bases between the two ends. The CDR3 loop is CASSLTSGTEDTQYF. CDR3 nucleotides: TGTGCCAGCAGCTTAACATCGGGTACGGAAGATACGCAGTATTTT.

This clonotype was picked up many times. This chain connects TRBV12-3 or TRBV12-4 to TRBJ2-1; possibly TRBD1 or TRBD2 for D (5 bases each). The germline V and J ends were trimmed by 7 bases and 10 bases, with 20 bases remaining between them. The CDR3 loop spans 14 amino acids. The CDR3: CASTLRDGSREQFF. In DNA, the CDR3 is TGTGCCAGCACCCTAAGGGACGGATCGAGGGAGCAGTTCTTC.

V and J are TRBV10-3 and TRBJ1-1; unclear D gene. Per the germline V gene, CDR1 is ENHRY and CDR2 is SYGVKD. The CDR3 covers 15 residues. The V end was cut by 6 bases, the J end by 1 base, with 15 bases between. The CDR3 protein is CAIREGGRSNTEAFF. The CDR3 bases are TGTGCCATCAGGGAAGGAGGCAGATCGAACACTGAAGCTTTCTTT.

This rearrangement joins TRBV3-1 to TRBJ2-7, with 7 bases aligning to TRBD2. Per the germline V gene, CDR1 is LGHDT and CDR2 is YNNKEL (reference sequence). Germline trimming cut 1 base from V and 2 bases from J; bases unmatched to any gene: 5. This CDR3 is 15 amino acids long. The CDR3 reads CASSQAFGTTYEQYF. In nucleotides, the CDR3 is TGTGCCAGCAGCCAAGCCTTCGGGACTACCTACGAGCAGTACTTC.

This clonotype has ten or more counts. The chain combines TRBV20-1 with TRBJ1-2; D perhaps matches TRBD1 (6 bases). Trimming shortened V by 1 base and J by 5 bases, and 14 bases separated the two germline ends. The CDR3 runs 14 residues. Germline V gene data show CDR1 as DFQATT and CDR2 as SNEGSKA (reference sequence). The CDR3 protein is CSARVPGASYGYTF. The CDR3 nucleotides are TGCAGTGCTAGAGTACCGGGGGCGAGTTATGGCTACACCTTC.

In its sample, this clonotype was seen a few times. The chain uses TRBV7-9 and TRBJ2-7, with unresolved D. From germline, CDR1 is SEHNR and CDR2 FQNEAQ (reference sequence). V lost 5 bases and J 5 bases, leaving 13 bases between the germline ends. This CDR3 is 13 amino acids long. CDR3 sequence (DNA): TGTGCCAGCAGCGCCGTTGGGCGTCACGAGCAGTACTTC. This gives the protein CASSAVGRHEQYF. The complete variable domain, with remaining parts taken from reference TRBV7-9 and TRBJ2-7, reads DTGVSQNPRHKITKRGQNVTFRCDPISEHNRLYWYRQTLGQGPEFLTYFQNEAQLEKSRLLSDRFSAERPKGSFSTLEIQRTEQGDSAMYLCASSAVGRHEQYFGPGTRLTVT.

The sample holds a few counts of this clonotype. The CDR3 DNA reads TGCAGTGCTAGTCGGACTGGGGGATCCTACGAGCAGTACTTC. Amino acids: CSASRTGGSYEQYF. This sequence joins TRBV20-1 and TRBJ2-7; perhaps D is TRBD1 or TRBD2 (5 bases each). CDR3 length: 14 amino acids. Germline values: CDR1 DFQATT, CDR2 SNEGSKA (reference sequence). Trimming took 3 bases from V and 1 from J, leaving 13 bases between them.

The sample holds many counts of this clonotype. V is TRBV7-6 and J is TRBJ2-7, with D perhaps matching TRBD1 (6 bases). Germline assignment: CDR1 SGHVS and CDR2 FNYEAQ. This CDR3 has 14 residues. V was shortened by 7 bases and J by 7 bases, with 20 bases between the two germline ends. The CDR3 sequence: CASTLDVGAREQYF. CDR3 in DNA: TGTGCCAGCACCCTAGACGTGGGGGCGAGGGAGCAGTACTTC.

The chain carries TRBV5-1 and TRBJ2-1, with D maybe TRBD1 (6 bases). CDR1 and CDR2 (germline): SGHRS, YFSETQ. This CDR3 comprises 16 residues. V was cut by 4 bases and J by 3 bases, with 17 bases left in between. The CDR3 bases are TGCGCCAGCAGCCCCGGGACAAACGACCTCTACAATGAGCAGTTCTTC. Translated: CASSPGTNDLYNEQFF.

This clonotype was detected a few times. Being one base from a much bigger clone, this may be a read error. The rearrangement uses TRBV28 and TRBJ1-2; D gene unclear. The germline CDR1 and CDR2 sequences are MDHEN and SYDVKM. This CDR3 region has 11 residues. The DNA of the CDR3 is TGTGCCAACAGTTTAAACGACGGCTACACCTTC. Translated, it gives CANSLNDGYTF.

Only a few counts were recorded for this clonotype. The chain combines TRBV7-8 with TRBJ2-5; the D is unclear. The V end lost 5 bases, the J end lost 2 bases, and 18 bases lay between the germline ends. The CDR3 loop spans 16 amino acids. CDR1 and CDR2 (germline): SGHVS, FQNEAQ. CDR3 in amino acids: CASSAIFRTPQETQYF. CDR3 DNA: TGTGCCAGCAGCGCTATATTCAGAACGCCGCAAGAGACCCAGTACTTC.

The chain recombines TRBV12-3 or TRBV12-4 with TRBJ2-3; 11 bases line up with TRBD2. The CDR3 runs to 15 residues. The trim removed 8 bases at V and 2 bases at J, leaving 6 bases unmatched. The CDR3 DNA reads as TGTGCCAGCCTCGCTAGCGGGAGGACCACAGATACGCAGTATTTT. It translates to CASLASGRTTDTQYF.

Many counts were recorded for this clonotype. CDR3 sequence: CASSNRVNEQFF. The CDR3 DNA reads as TGCGCCAGCAGCAACAGGGTCAATGAGCAGTTCTTC. The V and J genes are TRBV4-1 and TRBJ2-1; possibly TRBD1 for D (6 bases). V was clipped by 5 bases and J by 6 bases, with 8 bases between them. Germline V gene sequence: CDR1 MGHRA, CDR2 YSYEKL. The CDR3 extends over 12 amino acids.

V is TRBV9 and J is TRBJ2-3; D is unresolved. CDR1 SGDLS and CDR2 YYNGEE come from the germline V gene. V lost 4 bases and J lost 4, with 13 bases in between. The CDR3 consists of 14 residues. The CDR3 sequence is CASSPVVDPDTQYF. The CDR3 nucleotides read TGTGCCAGCAGCCCCGTGGTTGATCCAGATACGCAGTATTTT.

This clonotype came up many times. V usage is TRBV4-1 and J usage is TRBJ2-5, with 9 bases identical to TRBD2. Per germline, CDR1 MGHRA and CDR2 YSYEKL. CDR3 size: 14 residues. V lost 4 bases and J lost 5; bases outside the gene matches: 5. The CDR3 loop is CASSPSGDGETQYF. CDR3 bases: TGCGCCAGCAGCCCTAGCGGGGATGGGGAGACCCAGTACTTC.

In its sample, this clonotype was seen many times. The chain joins TRBV7-9 to TRBJ2-4; tentative D call: TRBD1 (5 bases). Germline V CDR1 and CDR2: SEHNR, FQNEAQ (reference sequence). The CDR3 contains 16 residues. The V end was cut by 5 bases, the J end by 0 bases, with 14 bases between. The CDR3 spells CASSHTGIVAKNIQYF. CDR3 in DNA: TGTGCCAGCAGCCATACAGGAATAGTAGCCAAAAACATTCAGTACTTC.